The subject of this entry is one T cell receptor beta chain. Its cognate antigen is unknown. This sample was taken from a study of shared clonotypes between healthy human individuals. As for the study in general: The cohort comprised a couple of women and a few men. Their ages spanned 18 to 49 years.

Points from the study as a whole: Sequencing of the sorted subsets was shown by rarefaction to be incomplete despite large depth. Since donors were few, the genetic and exposure-history diversity represented was limited. Non-shared clonotypes displayed generation probabilities falling below those of clonotypes present in all four donors.

The germline CDR1 and CDR2 sequences are MNHEY and SMNVEV (reference sequence). The CDR3 totals 14 residues. With 5 bases removed from V and 5 bases from J, the gap between germline ends came to 14 bases. Sequencing was performed with immunoSEQ multiplex PCR; in TCRdb, only in-frame clones are kept and a portion is missing. In the table there are 560,000 or so clones, approximately 96% of which are singletons. Only CD45RO-negative cells positively selected for CCR7 counted as naive CD8 cells, so terminally differentiated effector memory CD45RA+ cells were excluded. The V call is TRBV27, the J call TRBJ2-3, with a possible D match to TRBD1 (5 bases). The clonotype comes from a woman aged 30 to 39 in good health. Sequenced sample: naive CD8+ T cells sorted from blood. CDR3 in amino acids: CASSPKAGKDTQYF. DNA of the CDR3: TGTGCCAGCAGTCCAAAGGCAGGGAAAGATACGCAGTATTTT.